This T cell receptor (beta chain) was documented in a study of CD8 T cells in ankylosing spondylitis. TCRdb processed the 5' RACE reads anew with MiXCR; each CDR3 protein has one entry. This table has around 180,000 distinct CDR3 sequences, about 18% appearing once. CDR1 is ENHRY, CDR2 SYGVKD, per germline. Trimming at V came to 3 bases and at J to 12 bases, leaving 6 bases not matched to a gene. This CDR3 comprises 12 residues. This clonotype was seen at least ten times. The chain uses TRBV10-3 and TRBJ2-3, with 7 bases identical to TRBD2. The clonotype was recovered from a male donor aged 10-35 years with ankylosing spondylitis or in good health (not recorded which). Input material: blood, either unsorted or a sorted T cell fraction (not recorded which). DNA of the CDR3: TGTGCCATCAGTGAAATGCGGGAGTTTCAGTATTTT. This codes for CAISEMREFQYF.